This T cell receptor (beta chain) originates from a study of cytomegalovirus exposure and HLA in healthy donors. CDR1 WSHSY and CDR2 SAAADI come from the germline V gene. The CDR3 spans 16 residues. Trimming pared 2 bases from V and 4 bases from J, leaving 17 bases between. Study-level findings and limits: A missense DCLRE1C variant was associated with V- and J-gene trimming of TCR beta chains in a later analysis, and an independent cohort replicated the association. Being productive about 87% or about 30% of the time was typical of most TCR beta V segments in an earlier analysis.

In the case of this clone: As yet, its antigen is unknown.

Primers for the PCR totalled 60 Vbeta and 13 Jbeta. Repertoires were generated with immunoSEQ multiplex PCR, while TCRdb's copy carries only in-frame clones and drops some. This sample has some 120,000 clones, with 70% found just once. Sequenced material: PBMCs. The chain couples TRBV10-2 to TRBJ2-5; possibly TRBD2 for D (5 bases). The clonotype comes from a man younger than 45 in good health and CMV-seropositive. The chain's CDR3 is CASSEGSEGWGETQYF. Written as DNA, the CDR3 is TGCGCCAGCAGTGAGGGTTCAGAGGGCTGGGGAGAGACCCAGTACTTC.